This T cell receptor beta chain comes out of a study of T cells in localized non-small cell lung cancer. This table comes from immunoSEQ multiplex PCR, and its TCRdb copy is limited to in-frame clones, with some not included. The sample holds roughly 89,000 clones, approximately 91% seen once. The germline V gene has CDR1 SGHDN and CDR2 FVKESK. Trimming stripped 0 bases from V and 2 bases from J, with 10 bases between. The CDR3 totals 15 residues. This clonotype was sampled from a woman aged 40-69 years with stage II squamous cell lung carcinoma. Material: PBMCs, obtained before any cancer treatment. The chain recombines TRBV14 with TRBJ1-1, with D uncertain. CDR3 in amino acids: CASSQEGWGNTEAFF. As DNA, the CDR3 is TGTGCCAGCAGCCAAGAAGGATGGGGAAACACTGAAGCTTTCTTT.